The 21 T cell receptor beta chains below all came from one sample that was sequenced in a study of beta chain features in type 1 diabetes. Expressed TCRB transcripts were sequenced because the isolated RNA had all been reverse transcribed beforehand. Libraries were prepared by immunoSEQ multiplex PCR; TCRdb keeps only in-frame clonotypes and omits some of them. The top ten clones hold approximately 0.015% of a sample with more than 300,000 clones, over 9.5% of them seen once. The material sequenced was naive CD4+ T cells from blood. The source is a man younger than 30 in good health.

The V call is TRBV7-7, the J call TRBJ2-2, with TRBD1 matching 9 bases. This CDR3 is built from 14 residues. V lost 5 bases and J lost 7; bases outside the gene matches: 5. Germline lookup yields CDR1 SSHAT and CDR2 FNYEAQ (reference sequence). The CDR3 loop is CASSARTGDGELFF. The CDR3 nucleotides read TGTGCCAGCAGCGCGAGGACAGGGGACGGGGAGCTGTTTTTT.

This clone was found a few times. The chain's CDR3 is CASSRGGSETQYF. In DNA form, the CDR3 reads TGTGCCAGCAGCCGGGGGGGTTCGGAGACCCAGTACTTC. The chain carries TRBV7-2 and TRBJ2-5, with 8 bases lining up with TRBD2. Germline V gene data show CDR1 as SGHTA and CDR2 as FQGNSA. The length of the CDR3 is 13 residues. The ends lost 5 bases at V and 5 bases at J; junction bases unmatched: 4.

The table lists this clone with a few counts. The V and J genes are TRBV20-1 and TRBJ2-5, with TRBD2 as a possible D gene (5 bases). The CDR3 spans 11 residues. Trimming stripped 6 bases from V and 10 bases from J, with 15 bases between. From germline, CDR1 is DFQATT and CDR2 SNEGSKA (reference sequence). As DNA, the CDR3 is TGCAGTGCCCTCGGGGATGTAGACCAGTACTTC. Protein sequence: CSALGDVDQYF.

This chain joins TRBV4-3 and TRBJ2-2; 8 bases fit TRBD1. Germline CDR1 LGHNA, CDR2 YSLEER. The V gene end was trimmed by 1 base and the J gene end by 6 bases; junction bases not matched to a gene: 10. The CDR3 has 17 residues. CDR3 residues: CASSQGIWAGGSGELFF. CDR3 DNA sequence: TGCGCCAGCAGCCAAGGAATTTGGGCAGGGGGCTCCGGGGAGCTGTTTTTT.

This clone was observed many times. This chain connects TRBV4-3 to TRBJ2-5; tentative D call: TRBD2 (6 bases). Germline V gene sequence: CDR1 LGHNA, CDR2 YSLEER. Between the trimmed V and J ends, which lost 0 bases and 3 bases, there was a span of 11 bases. The CDR3 is 15 residues long. The CDR3 spells CASSQDVASEETQYF. Written as DNA, the CDR3 is TGCGCCAGCAGCCAAGATGTAGCTAGCGAAGAGACCCAGTACTTC.

The genes are TRBV5-4 and TRBJ2-5; D remains unclear. CDR3 length equals 14 residues. V was cut by 1 base and J by 5 bases, with 12 bases left in between. CDR1 is SGHNT and CDR2 is YYREEE in the germline V gene (reference sequence). The CDR3 coding sequence is TGTGCCAGCAGCTTGCCTTCTAGTAGGGAGACCCAGTACTTC. It translates to CASSLPSSRETQYF.

CDR3 in amino acids: CATRTGDQPQHF. In DNA form, the CDR3 reads TGTGCCACCAGGACAGGGGACCAGCCCCAGCATTTT. The chain combines TRBV6-1 with TRBJ1-5, with TRBD1 matching 9 bases. Germline loops: CDR1 MNHNS, CDR2 SASEGT. The ends lost 10 bases at V and 7 bases at J; junction bases unmatched: 5. The CDR3 is 12 residues long.

The rearrangement joins TRBV9 to TRBJ2-5, with 8 bases identical to TRBD1. Germline V gene data show CDR1 as SGDLS and CDR2 as YYNGEE. The CDR3 runs 14 residues. The J segment lost 1 base and the V segment lost 4 bases, leaving 3 bases of the junction unmatched. This CDR3 reads CASSPQGAQETQYF. Written as DNA, the CDR3 is TGTGCCAGCAGCCCGCAGGGGGCCCAAGAGACCCAGTACTTC.

This clone was counted only a few times. This sequence joins TRBV7-8 and TRBJ1-4; TRBD1 is a possible D gene (6 bases). There are 13 residues in the CDR3. Germline V gene data show CDR1 as SGHVS and CDR2 as FQNEAQ. Trimming took off 3 bases at V and 12 bases at J, with 14 bases between the two ends. The CDR3 bases are TGTGCCAGCAGCTTCGACAGGTCAAGGGAACTGTTTTTT. This gives the protein CASSFDRSRELFF. The full variable domain, with the rest looked up from reference TRBV7-8 and TRBJ1-4, is GAGVSQSPRYKVAKRGQDVALRCDPISGHVSLFWYQQALGQGPEFLTYFQNEAQLDKSGLPSDRFFAERPEGSVSTLKIQRTQQEDSAVYLCASSFDRSRELFFGSGTQLSVL.

The sample holds a few counts of this clone. The chain couples TRBV4-2 to TRBJ2-6; the D gene is possibly TRBD1 (5 bases). This CDR3 comprises 15 residues. CDR1 and CDR2 from the germline V gene are LGHNA and YNFKEQ. Trimming pared 3 bases from V and 4 bases from J, leaving 10 bases between. The CDR3 reads CASSHAGSGANVLTF. The DNA of the CDR3 is TGTGCCAGCAGCCATGCAGGGTCCGGGGCCAACGTCCTGACTTTC.

V gene TRBV19 combines with J gene TRBJ2-1; no clear D gene. V was cut by 3 bases and J by 4 bases, with 10 bases left in between. This CDR3 has 14 amino acids. Looked up from germline, CDR1 is LNHDA and CDR2 is SQIVND (reference sequence). CDR3 sequence reads: CASSIGWPYNEQFF. CDR3 nucleotide sequence: TGTGCCAGTAGTATTGGTTGGCCTTACAATGAGCAGTTCTTC.

This clone was observed a handful of times. The rearrangement uses TRBV28 and TRBJ2-7; 11 bases line up with TRBD2. In germline, CDR1 is MDHEN, CDR2 SYDVKM. The CDR3 runs to 15 residues. Losses at the gene ends were 5 bases for V and 0 bases for J; bases not matched to a gene: 3. The CDR3 loop reads CASSETSGDSYEQYF. CDR3 DNA: TGTGCCAGCAGTGAGACTAGCGGGGACTCCTACGAGCAGTACTTC.

The V call is TRBV30, the J call TRBJ2-4, with D maybe TRBD1 (6 bases). The CDR3 totals 14 residues. The V end lost 2 bases, the J end lost 5 bases, and 13 bases lay between the germline ends. Germline lookup yields CDR1 GTSNPN and CDR2 SVGIG (reference sequence). DNA of the CDR3: TGTGCCTGGAGTCTAACAGGGTCCCAAAACATTCAGTACTTC. This encodes CAWSLTGSQNIQYF.

The chain joins TRBV10-3 to TRBJ2-5, with D tentatively TRBD1 (5 bases). The CDR3 is 15 residues long. Trimming cost V 4 bases and J 5 bases, with 17 bases left between them. The germline V gene encodes CDR1 ENHRY and CDR2 SYGVKD. The CDR3 DNA sequence: TGTGCCATCAGTGTCACGACAGACGGAGTGGAGACCCAGTACTTC. It is translated as CAISVTTDGVETQYF.

The V gene is TRBV30, the J gene TRBJ2-1, with a possible D match to TRBD1 (5 bases). With 3 bases removed from V and 0 bases from J, the gap between germline ends came to 15 bases. Germline assignment: CDR1 GTSNPN and CDR2 SVGIG (reference sequence). The CDR3 runs to 16 residues. CDR3 coding DNA: TGTGCCTGGAGCCCAGGGAATTCGGACTCCTACAATGAGCAGTTCTTC. It codes for CAWSPGNSDSYNEQFF.

This clone was counted a few times. This rearrangement joins TRBV11-2 to TRBJ2-2, with D possibly being TRBD2 (6 bases). The germline V and J ends were trimmed by 5 bases and 6 bases, with 7 bases remaining between them. Germline lookup yields CDR1 SGHAT and CDR2 FQNNGV. This CDR3 spans 12 amino acids. CDR3 in DNA: TGTGCCAGCAGCCGGGGGTCCGGGGAGCTGTTTTTT. This codes for CASSRGSGELFF.

There are a few counts of this clone. The CDR3 nucleotides are TGTGCCAGCAGCTTAGCCGCCCGACAGGGGAGCACCGGGGAGCTGTTTTTT. Encoded protein: CASSLAARQGSTGELFF. The chain combines TRBV7-2 with TRBJ2-2; 8 bases map to TRBD1. J lost 4 bases, V lost 0 bases, and 7 bases had no gene match. Germline-derived CDR1 and CDR2 are SGHTA and FQGNSA. The CDR3 length is 17 residues.

This clone was observed a few times. The rearrangement joins TRBV7-3 to TRBJ2-3, with TRBD2 matching over 7 bases. The ends lost 3 bases at V and 1 base at J; junction bases unmatched: 7. The CDR3 extends over 16 amino acids. Per germline, CDR1 SGHTA and CDR2 FQGTGA. Here the CDR3 reads CASSLILAGGTDTQYF. Written as DNA, the CDR3 is TGTGCCAGCAGCTTGATCTTGGCGGGGGGCACAGATACGCAGTATTTT.

This clone has only a few counts. The rearrangement joins TRBV7-9 to TRBJ2-2, with D perhaps matching TRBD2 (5 bases). With 3 bases removed from V and 5 bases from J, the gap between germline ends came to 19 bases. The CDR3 sequence is 17 residues long. Germline loops: CDR1 SEHNR, CDR2 FQNEAQ (reference sequence). The CDR3, as DNA: TGTGCCAGCAGCTTGGTTTTACGACTAAGTGGAACCGGGGAGCTGTTTTTT. Translated, it gives CASSLVLRLSGTGELFF. Full variable domain (remainder filled in from reference TRBV7-9 and TRBJ2-2): DTGVSQNPRHKITKRGQNVTFRCDPISEHNRLYWYRQTLGQGPEFLTYFQNEAQLEKSRLLSDRFSAERPKGSFSTLEIQRTEQGDSAMYLCASSLVLRLSGTGELFFGEGSRLTVL.

The V and J genes are TRBV5-4 and TRBJ2-1; 9 bases are a match to TRBD2. CDR1 and CDR2 from the germline V gene are SGHNT and YYREEE (reference sequence). V shed 4 bases and J 2 bases; nucleotides not matched to a gene: 4. The CDR3 runs to 15 residues. This CDR3 reads CASSPTSGPYNEQFF. The CDR3 DNA follows: TGTGCCAGCAGCCCGACTAGCGGTCCCTACAATGAGCAGTTCTTC.

The J gene is TRBJ2-7, the V gene TRBV6-1; 8 positions match TRBD2. V trimming: 4 bases; J trimming: 0 bases; junction bases outside the gene matches: 8. Germline assignment: CDR1 MNHNS and CDR2 SASEGT. CDR3 length: 16 residues. CDR3 nucleotides: TGTGCCAGCAGTGGAGGAGGCACTAGCGGCTCCTACGAGCAGTACTTC. It is translated as CASSGGGTSGSYEQYF.